This TCR beta chain appears in the sequencing data of a study of cytomegalovirus exposure and HLA in healthy donors. Study results and caveats: The likely origin of a cluster of highly shared sequence variants was a sequencing artifact. In most subjects, TCR beta sequences reportedly gave accurate predictions of HLA-A and HLA-B alleles. Later analysis identified several of the most significant clusters that appeared linked to common viral pathogens. Another analysis was done later, and it associated approximately 15,000 TCR beta sequences with HLA alleles at 0.05 false discovery rate.

The PCR was carried out with 60 Vbeta primers and 13 Jbeta primers. Measured with immunoSEQ multiplex PCR; TCRdb has only the in-frame clones, and not every one. This table holds around 140,000 clones, around four fifths found once. Turning to this clone: Its specificity is not known.

V dropped 10 bases and J dropped 7; count of bases not matched to a gene: 13. Germline values: CDR1 SNHLY, CDR2 FYNNEI. This CDR3 spans 14 amino acids. The chain uses TRBV2 and TRBJ2-1; 7 nucleotides line up with TRBD2. The TCR originated in a woman between 35 and 50 years old in good health and CMV-seronegative. The source material was PBMCs. In DNA form, the CDR3 reads TGTGCCACTGGCGCGGGGGAGCGTTGGAATGAGCAGTTCTTC. Encoded protein: CATGAGERWNEQFF.